These T cell receptor beta chains were read from a single sample in a study of beta chain features in type 1 diabetes. Generated by immunoSEQ multiplex PCR, the TCRdb table keeps only in-frame clones and is missing some. The sample lists 130,000 to 150,000 clones, over 9.5% occurring once. Sequencing was performed on naive CD4+ T cells from blood. The receptors derive from a man younger than 30 in good health. CDR3s include the opening cysteine and the closing phenylalanine or tryptophan. The order of the fields is J gene, V gene, CDR3 protein.

TRBJ2-1 TRBV18 CASSPQGNNEQFF
TRBJ1-5 TRBV4-1 CASSQGGQPGGNQPQHF
TRBJ2-5 TRBV7-2 CASSPPAVRETQYF
TRBJ2-5 TRBV5-1 CASSLPPVETQYF
TRBJ2-1 TRBV7-3 CASRSGTGAYNEQFF
TRBJ1-6 TRBV7-9 CASSFGQGEPPLHF
TRBJ2-7 TRBV27 CASSKSGVLFYEQYF
TRBJ2-1 TRBV5-1 CASRRTGAQPLDEQFF
TRBJ1-5 TRBV19 CASSIGGPQHF
TRBJ2-7 TRBV27 CASSSFGLAGGQWEQYF